These T cell receptor beta chains were read from a single sample in a study of CD8 T cells in ankylosing spondylitis. TCRdb ran MiXCR on the 5' RACE reads and lists one entry per CDR3 protein. The sample includes 220,000 or so distinct CDR3 sequences, roughly a tenth of them seen just once. Sequenced sample: blood, either unsorted or a sorted T cell fraction (not recorded which). The receptor source for this set is a male donor with ankylosing spondylitis or in good health (not recorded which). Each CDR3 is given without its conserved first and last residue.

V,CDR3
TRBV3-1,ASRSGGEARNEQF
TRBV18,ASSPQENSGNTIY
TRBV28,ASSLAKYPYEQY
TRBV29-1,SVSDRAREKLF
TRBV4-2,ASSPEGVASYEQY
TRBV5-6,ASSWMLAVTSDTQY
TRBV2,ASSEGGSYQPQH
TRBV6-5,ASSYRGSSGGSDTQY
TRBV5-1,ASSSLTPGQANTEAF
TRBV29-1,SVTYRDRGILDEQY
TRBV27,ASSLFSFPGGTDTQY
TRBV3-1,ASSSRDRGHGYT
TRBV19,ASTSGGLGSYNEQF
TRBV20-1,SAPGTSGTDTQY
TRBV19,ASSDDRVGTEAF
TRBV7-6,ASSLEPGRGDTEAF
TRBV29-1,SVAQETQY
TRBV5-6,ASSPDRGNQPQH
TRBV28,ASRTGTGGDEQY
TRBV20-1,SAGTGVGAKNIQY
TRBV27,ASNVFYEQY
TRBV5-1,ASSFSGAGGTDTQY
TRBV7-7,ASSAGGNTDTQY
TRBV9,ASNGAGGSGNTIY
TRBV20-1,SAREVDTDTQY
TRBV7-2,ASSLSGPYNEQF
TRBV7-6,ASGAGASGTDTQY
TRBV7-3,ASSQQLNTEAF
TRBV9,ASSVGLDRITDTQY
TRBV11-2,ASSSKRTSGGSDRSYEQY
TRBV12-3/TRBV12-4,ASSLGWDGYT
TRBV7-9,AGSDRA
TRBV5-6,ASSYPTQSPDTQY
TRBV27,ASRPQSAYEQY
TRBV13,ASSLRGGFTDTQY
TRBV25-1,ASSEFYNEQF
TRBV15,ATSRQDRPGGYGYT
TRBV7-9,ASSTNNSPLH
TRBV20-1,SARKGGVSTDTQY
TRBV20-1,SAWRGGAGANVLT
TRBV27,ASSYRDNYGYT
TRBV12-5,ASGPQGAGELF
TRBV20-1,SARDRSGAPKTQY
TRBV5-5,ASSLGAGGSTDTQY
TRBV30,ARLREDYGYT